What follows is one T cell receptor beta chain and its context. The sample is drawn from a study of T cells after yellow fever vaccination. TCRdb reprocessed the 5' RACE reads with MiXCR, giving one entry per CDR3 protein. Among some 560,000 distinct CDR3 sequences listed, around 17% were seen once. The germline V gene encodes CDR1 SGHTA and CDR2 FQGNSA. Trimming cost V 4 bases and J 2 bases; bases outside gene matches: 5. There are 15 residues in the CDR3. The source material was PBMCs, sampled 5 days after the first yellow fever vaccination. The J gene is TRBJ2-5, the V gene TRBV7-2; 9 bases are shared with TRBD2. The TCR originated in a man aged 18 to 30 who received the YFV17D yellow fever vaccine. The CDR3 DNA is TGTGCCAGCAGCTGGTCCAGCGGGGGGCAAGAGACCCAGTACTTC. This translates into CASSWSSGGQETQYF.